The sample holds a few counts of the clone carrying this TCR beta chain. The PCR was carried out with 60 Vbeta primers and 13 Jbeta primers. Repertoires were generated with immunoSEQ multiplex PCR, while TCRdb's copy carries only in-frame clones and drops some. The repertoire holds over 100,000 clones, with about 80% as singletons. The source of the sample is a study of cytomegalovirus exposure and HLA in healthy donors. CDR3 size: 15 residues. The V gene lost 7 bases and the J gene lost 6 bases, with 20 bases spanning the gap. CDR1 is MNHNS and CDR2 is SASEGT in the germline V gene. This chain uses TRBV6-1 with TRBJ2-3; D is possibly TRBD1 (6 bases). Material for sequencing was PBMCs. The clonotype comes from a woman aged 40-49 years in good health and CMV-seronegative. CDR3 bases: TGTGCCAGCACTAAAGAAACAGGGAGTCGGGATACGCAGTATTTT. Amino acid sequence: CASTKETGSRDTQYF.